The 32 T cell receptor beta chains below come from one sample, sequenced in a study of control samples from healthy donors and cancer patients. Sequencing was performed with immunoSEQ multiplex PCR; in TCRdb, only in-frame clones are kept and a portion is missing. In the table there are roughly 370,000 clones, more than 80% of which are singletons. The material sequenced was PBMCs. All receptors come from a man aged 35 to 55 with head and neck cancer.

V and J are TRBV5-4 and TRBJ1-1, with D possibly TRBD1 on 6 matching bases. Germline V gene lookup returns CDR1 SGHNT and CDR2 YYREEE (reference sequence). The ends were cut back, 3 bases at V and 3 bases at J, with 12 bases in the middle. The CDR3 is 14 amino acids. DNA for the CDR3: TGTGCCAGCAGCTCCCACAGGGCCGACACTGAAGCTTTCTTT. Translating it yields CASSSHRADTEAFF. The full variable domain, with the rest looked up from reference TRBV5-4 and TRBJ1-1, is ETGVTQSPTHLIKTRGQQVTLRCSSQSGHNTVSWYQQALGQGPQFIFQYYREEENGRGNFPPRFSGLQFPNYSSELNVNALELDDSALYLCASSSHRADTEAFFGQGTRLTVV.

As DNA, the CDR3 is TGTGCCAGCAGTACGCAGGGGATAGGGCAGTACTTC. Amino acids: CASSTQGIGQYF. This chain links TRBV6-2 or TRBV6-3 with TRBJ2-7; possibly TRBD1 for D (6 bases). Trimming cost V 5 bases and J 9 bases, with 14 bases left between them. The CDR3 spans 12 residues. Germline V lookup: CDR1 MNHEY, CDR2 SVGEGT.

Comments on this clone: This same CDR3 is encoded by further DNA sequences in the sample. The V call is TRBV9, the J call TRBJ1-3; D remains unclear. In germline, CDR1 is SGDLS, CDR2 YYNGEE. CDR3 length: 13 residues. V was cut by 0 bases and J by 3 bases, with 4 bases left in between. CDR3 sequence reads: CASSVEGGNTIYF. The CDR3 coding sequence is TGTGCCAGCAGCGTAGAAGGTGGAAACACCATATATTTT.

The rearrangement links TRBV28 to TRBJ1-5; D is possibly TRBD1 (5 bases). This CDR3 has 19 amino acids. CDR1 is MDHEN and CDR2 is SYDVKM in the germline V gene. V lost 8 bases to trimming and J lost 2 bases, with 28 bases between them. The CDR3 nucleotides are TGTGCCAGCTTACCCCCAGGGAGAGAGAGGTGGCTGCGCAATCAGCCCCAGCATTTT. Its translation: CASLPPGRERWLRNQPQHF.

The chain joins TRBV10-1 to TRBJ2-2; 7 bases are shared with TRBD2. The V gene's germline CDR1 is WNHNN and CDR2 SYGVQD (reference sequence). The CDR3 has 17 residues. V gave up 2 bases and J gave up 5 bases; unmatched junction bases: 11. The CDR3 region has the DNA TGCGCCAGCAGTGAGGCTCCGGGGGGAACGGGGACCGGGGAGCTGTTTTTT. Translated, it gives CASSEAPGGTGTGELFF.

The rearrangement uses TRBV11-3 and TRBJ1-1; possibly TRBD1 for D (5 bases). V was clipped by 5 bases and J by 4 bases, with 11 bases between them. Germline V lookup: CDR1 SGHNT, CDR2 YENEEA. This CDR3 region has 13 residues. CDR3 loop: CASSPLGVTEAFF. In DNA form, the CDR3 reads TGTGCCAGCAGCCCCCTGGGGGTCACTGAAGCTTTCTTT.

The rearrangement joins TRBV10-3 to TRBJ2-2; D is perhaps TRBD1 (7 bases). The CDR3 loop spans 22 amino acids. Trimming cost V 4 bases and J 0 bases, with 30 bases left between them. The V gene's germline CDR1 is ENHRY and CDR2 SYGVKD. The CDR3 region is CAISAGGRRTEANWPNTGELFF. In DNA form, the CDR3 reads TGTGCCATCAGTGCAGGGGGGAGACGGACGGAAGCCAACTGGCCGAACACCGGGGAGCTGTTTTTT.

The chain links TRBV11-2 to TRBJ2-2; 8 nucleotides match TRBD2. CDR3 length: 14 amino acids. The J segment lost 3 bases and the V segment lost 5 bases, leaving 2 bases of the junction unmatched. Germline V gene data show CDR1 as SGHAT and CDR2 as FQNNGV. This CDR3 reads CASSQTSDTGELFF. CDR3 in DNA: TGTGCCAGCAGCCAGACTAGCGACACCGGGGAGCTGTTTTTT.

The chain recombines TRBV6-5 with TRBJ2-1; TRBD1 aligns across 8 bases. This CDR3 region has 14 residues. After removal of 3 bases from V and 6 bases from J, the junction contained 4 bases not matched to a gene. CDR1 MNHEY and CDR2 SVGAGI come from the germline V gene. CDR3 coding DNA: TGTGCCAGCAGTTATGGACAGGGAGGCAATGAGCAGTTCTTC. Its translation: CASSYGQGGNEQFF.

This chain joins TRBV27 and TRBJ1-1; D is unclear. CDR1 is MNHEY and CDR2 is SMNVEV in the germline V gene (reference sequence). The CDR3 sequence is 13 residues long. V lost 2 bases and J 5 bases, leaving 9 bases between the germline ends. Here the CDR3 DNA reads TGTGCCAGCAGTTTAAATCTGGGGACTGAAGCTTTCTTT. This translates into CASSLNLGTEAFF.

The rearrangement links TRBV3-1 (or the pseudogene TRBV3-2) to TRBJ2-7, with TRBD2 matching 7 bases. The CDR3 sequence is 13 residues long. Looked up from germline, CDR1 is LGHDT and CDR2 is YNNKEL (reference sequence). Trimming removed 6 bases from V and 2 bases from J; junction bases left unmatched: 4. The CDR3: CASRLAATYEQYF. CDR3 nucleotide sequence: TGTGCCAGCAGGCTAGCGGCTACCTACGAGCAGTACTTC.

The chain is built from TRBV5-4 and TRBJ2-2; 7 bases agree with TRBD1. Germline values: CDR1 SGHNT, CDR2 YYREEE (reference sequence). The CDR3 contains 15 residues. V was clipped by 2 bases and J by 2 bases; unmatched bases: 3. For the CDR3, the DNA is TGTGCCAGCAGCTTTGGGACAGCTAACACCGGGGAGCTGTTTTTT. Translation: CASSFGTANTGELFF.

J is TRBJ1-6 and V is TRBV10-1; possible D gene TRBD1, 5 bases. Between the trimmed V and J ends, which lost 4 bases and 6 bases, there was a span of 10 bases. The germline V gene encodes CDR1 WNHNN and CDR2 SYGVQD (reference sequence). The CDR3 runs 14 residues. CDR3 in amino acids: CASSAGTTNSPLHF. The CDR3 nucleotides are TGCGCCAGCAGTGCCGGGACTACTAATTCACCCCTCCACTTT.

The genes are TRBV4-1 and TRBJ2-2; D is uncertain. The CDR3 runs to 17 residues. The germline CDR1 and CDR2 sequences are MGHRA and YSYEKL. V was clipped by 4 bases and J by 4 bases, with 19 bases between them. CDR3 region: CASSPQWSRYVTGELFF. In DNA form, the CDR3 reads TGCGCCAGCAGCCCGCAATGGTCGCGGTATGTCACCGGGGAGCTGTTTTTT.

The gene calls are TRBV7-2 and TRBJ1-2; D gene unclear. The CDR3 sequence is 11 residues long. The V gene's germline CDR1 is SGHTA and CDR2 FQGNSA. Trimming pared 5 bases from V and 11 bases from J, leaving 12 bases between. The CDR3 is CASSPRDWYTF. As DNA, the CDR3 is TGTGCCAGCAGCCCACGTGATTGGTACACCTTC.

The CDR3 coding sequence is TGTGCCAGCAGCTCCTCTGGGGGGGGAGAGACCCAGTACTTC. Translated, it gives CASSSSGGGETQYF. The chain joins TRBV5-4 to TRBJ2-5, with 7 bases matching TRBD2. Germline assignment: CDR1 SGHNT and CDR2 YYREEE (reference sequence). CDR3 size: 14 residues. With V trimmed by 3 bases and J by 4 bases, 6 bases remained unmatched.

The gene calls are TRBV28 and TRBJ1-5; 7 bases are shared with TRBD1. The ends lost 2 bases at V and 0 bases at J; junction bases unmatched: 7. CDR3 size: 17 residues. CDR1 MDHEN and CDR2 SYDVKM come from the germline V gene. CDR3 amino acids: CASSLPQGVHSNQPQHF. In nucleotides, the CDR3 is TGTGCCAGCAGTTTACCGCAGGGGGTTCATAGCAATCAGCCCCAGCATTTT.

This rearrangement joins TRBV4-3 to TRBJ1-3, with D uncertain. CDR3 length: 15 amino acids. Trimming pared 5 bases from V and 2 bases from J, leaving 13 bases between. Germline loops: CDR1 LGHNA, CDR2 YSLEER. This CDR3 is CASSEGGMAGNTIYF. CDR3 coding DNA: TGCGCCAGCAGCGAGGGAGGGATGGCTGGAAACACCATATATTTT.

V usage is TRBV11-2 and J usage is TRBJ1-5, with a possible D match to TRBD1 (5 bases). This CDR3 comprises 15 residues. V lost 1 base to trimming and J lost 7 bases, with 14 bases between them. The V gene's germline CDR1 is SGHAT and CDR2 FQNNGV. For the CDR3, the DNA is TGTGCCAGCAGCTTAGCGGGGGGGGGAAGGCAGCCCCAGCATTTT. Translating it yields CASSLAGGGRQPQHF.

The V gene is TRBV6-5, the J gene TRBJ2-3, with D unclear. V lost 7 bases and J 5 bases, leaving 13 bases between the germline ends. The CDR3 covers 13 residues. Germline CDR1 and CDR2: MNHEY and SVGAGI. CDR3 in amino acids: CASIPRLKDTQYF. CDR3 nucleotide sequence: TGTGCCAGCATTCCTAGGTTGAAAGATACGCAGTATTTT.

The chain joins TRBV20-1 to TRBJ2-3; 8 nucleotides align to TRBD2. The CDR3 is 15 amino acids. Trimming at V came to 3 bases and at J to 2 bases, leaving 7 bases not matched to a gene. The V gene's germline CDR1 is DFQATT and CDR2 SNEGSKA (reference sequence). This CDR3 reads CSASGPGGITDTQYF. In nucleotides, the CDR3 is TGCAGTGCTAGTGGGCCGGGGGGGATCACAGATACGCAGTATTTT.

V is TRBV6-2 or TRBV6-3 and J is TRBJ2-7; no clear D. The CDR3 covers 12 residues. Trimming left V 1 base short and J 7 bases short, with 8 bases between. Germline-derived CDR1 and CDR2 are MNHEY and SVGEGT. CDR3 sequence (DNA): TGTGCCAGCAGTTACTACCGGTTAGAGCAGTACTTC. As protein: CASSYYRLEQYF.

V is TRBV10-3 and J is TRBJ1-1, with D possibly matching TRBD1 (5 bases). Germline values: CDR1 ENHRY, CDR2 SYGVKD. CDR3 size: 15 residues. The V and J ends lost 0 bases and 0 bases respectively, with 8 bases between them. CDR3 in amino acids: CAISESGGMNTEAFF. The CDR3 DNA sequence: TGTGCCATCAGTGAGTCGGGGGGTATGAACACTGAAGCTTTCTTT.

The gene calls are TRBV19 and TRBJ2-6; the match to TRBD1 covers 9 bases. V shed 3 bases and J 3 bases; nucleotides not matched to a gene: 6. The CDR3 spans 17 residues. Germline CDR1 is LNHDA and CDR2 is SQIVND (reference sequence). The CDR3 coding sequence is TGTGCCAGTAGTATGGGACAGGGCACGTTTGGGGCCAACGTCCTGACTTTC. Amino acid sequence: CASSMGQGTFGANVLTF. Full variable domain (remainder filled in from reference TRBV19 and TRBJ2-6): DGGITQSPKYLFRKEGQNVTLSCEQNLNHDAMYWYRQDPGQGLRLIYYSQIVNDFQKGDIAEGYSVSREKKESFPLTVTSAQKNPTAFYLCASSMGQGTFGANVLTFGAGSRLTVL.

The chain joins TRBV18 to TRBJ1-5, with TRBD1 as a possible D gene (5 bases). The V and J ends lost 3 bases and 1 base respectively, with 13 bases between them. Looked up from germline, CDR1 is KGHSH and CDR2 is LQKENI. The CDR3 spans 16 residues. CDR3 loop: CASSPQREGSNQPQHF. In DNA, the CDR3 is TGTGCCAGCTCACCCCAAAGGGAGGGGAGCAATCAGCCCCAGCATTTT.

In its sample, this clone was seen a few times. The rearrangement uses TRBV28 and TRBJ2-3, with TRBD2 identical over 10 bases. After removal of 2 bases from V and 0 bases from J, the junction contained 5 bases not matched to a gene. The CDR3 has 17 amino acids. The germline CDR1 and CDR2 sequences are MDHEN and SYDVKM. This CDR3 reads CASSLGSGGLSTDTQYF. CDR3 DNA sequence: TGTGCCAGCAGTTTAGGTAGCGGGGGGCTCAGCACAGATACGCAGTATTTT.

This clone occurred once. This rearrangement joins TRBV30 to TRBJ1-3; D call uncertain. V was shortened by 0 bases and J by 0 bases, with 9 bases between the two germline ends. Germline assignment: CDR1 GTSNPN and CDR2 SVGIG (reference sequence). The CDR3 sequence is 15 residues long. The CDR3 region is CAWSVQHSSGNTIYF. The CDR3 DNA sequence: TGTGCCTGGAGTGTACAACACAGCTCTGGAAACACCATATATTTT.

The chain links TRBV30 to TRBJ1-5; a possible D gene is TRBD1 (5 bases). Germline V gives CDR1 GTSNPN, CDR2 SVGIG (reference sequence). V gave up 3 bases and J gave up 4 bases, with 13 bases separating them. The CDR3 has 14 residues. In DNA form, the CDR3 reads TGTGCCTGGAGGGGGGTCACAGGAAATCAGCCCCAGCATTTT. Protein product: CAWRGVTGNQPQHF.

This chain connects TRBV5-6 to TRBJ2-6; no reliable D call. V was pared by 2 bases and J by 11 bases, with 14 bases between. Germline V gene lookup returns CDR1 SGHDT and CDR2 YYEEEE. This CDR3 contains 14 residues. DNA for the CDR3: TGTGCCAGCAGCTTAGGCCAGGACGTCGACGTCCTGACTTTC. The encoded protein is CASSLGQDVDVLTF.

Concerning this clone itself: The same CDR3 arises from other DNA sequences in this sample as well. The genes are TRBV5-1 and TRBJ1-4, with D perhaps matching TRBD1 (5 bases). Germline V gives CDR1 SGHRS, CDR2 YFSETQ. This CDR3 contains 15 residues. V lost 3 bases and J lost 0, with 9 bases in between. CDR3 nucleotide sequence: TGCGCCAGCAGCTCGTCAGGGACAACTAATGAAAAACTGTTTTTT. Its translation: CASSSSGTTNEKLFF.

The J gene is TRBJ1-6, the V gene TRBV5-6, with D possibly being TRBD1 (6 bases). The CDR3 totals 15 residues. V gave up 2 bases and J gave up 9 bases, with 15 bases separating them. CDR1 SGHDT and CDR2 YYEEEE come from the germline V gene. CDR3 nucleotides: TGTGCCAGCAGCTTCAGGCAGCAGGGGAGTTCACCCCTCCACTTT. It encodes CASSFRQQGSSPLHF.

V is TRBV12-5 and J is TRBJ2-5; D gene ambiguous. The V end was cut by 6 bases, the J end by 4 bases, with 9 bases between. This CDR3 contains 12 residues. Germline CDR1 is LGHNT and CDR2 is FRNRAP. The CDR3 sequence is CASGPVGETQYF. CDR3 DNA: TGTGCTAGTGGGCCAGTGGGAGAGACCCAGTACTTC.